This T cell receptor beta chain derives from a study of control samples from healthy donors and cancer patients. V trimming: 10 bases; J trimming: 2 bases; junction bases outside the gene matches: 6. This CDR3 is built from 14 residues. From germline, CDR1 is SNHLY and CDR2 FYNNEI. Profiled with immunoSEQ multiplex PCR; TCRdb holds only in-frame clones, not every one. Of about 170,000 clones in the sample, 80% to 90% were seen once. The chain links TRBV2 to TRBJ2-7; TRBD2 matches 12 bases. The sequencing input was blood. The clonotype originates from a woman aged 25 to 39 in good health. CDR3 coding DNA: TGTGCCACCCTACTAGCGGGAGGTACCTACGAGCAGTACTTC. As protein: CATLLAGGTYEQYF.